A single sample is the source of the 25 T cell receptor delta chains below, sequenced in a study of gamma-delta chains in newborns, infants, children (dated by TCRdb to about 2019). The sample was run on an Illumina MiSeq. With CATT, TCRdb called clones again from the public reads; duplicate DNA rows were later joined. For this sample the table gives several thousand delta-chain clones, of which roughly 39% were detected only once. The ten most abundant clones make up more than 12% of the sample. The sample comprised blood. The receptors derive from a child who received the measles vaccine.

This sequence joins TRDV1 and TRDJ1, with 9 bases matching TRDD2. The CDR3 covers 26 residues. V lost 0 bases and J lost 0; bases outside the gene matches: 32. Germline V gives CDR1 TSWWSYY, CDR2 QGS. CDR3 in DNA: TGTGCTCTTGGGGAACTAACCTTCCTACGGGAGGTTTGGGGCCTTGAGACACCCTCGTACACCGATAAACTCATCTTT. It is translated as CALGELTFLREVWGLETPSYTDKLIF.

The chain combines TRDV2 with TRDJ1; unclear D gene. Trimming left V 8 bases short and J 7 bases short, with 13 bases between. This CDR3 comprises 11 residues. Germline loops: CDR1 GEAIGNYY, CDR2 EKD. CDR3 in DNA: TGTGCCTTTGTCGCCTCTGGTAAACTCATCTTT. Translating gives CAFVASGKLIF.

This clone was found once. One junction end disagrees with the germline gene, perhaps due to a read error. The rearrangement uses TRDV1 and TRDJ1, with a weak D call TRDD2 (6 bases). The CDR3 has 19 amino acids. CDR1 is TSWWSYY, CDR2 QGS, per germline. CDR3 nucleotide sequence: TGTGCTCTTGGGGGACTAGTACGTCCTACAGTCGGGGAGTTCGATGAACTCATCTTT. Its translation is CALGGLVRPTVGEFDELIF.

The V and J genes are TRDV3 and TRDJ1; 13 bases agree with TRDD3. CDR3 length: 24 residues. The ends lost 5 bases at V and 0 bases at J; junction bases unmatched: 33. From germline, CDR1 is TVYSNPD and CDR2 GDNSRS (reference sequence). The CDR3 DNA follows: TGTGCCGCGATGCCCGCTTCCTACCCGTACTGGGGGATACGTATCTTTTTGTACACCGATAAACTCATCTTT. Protein: CAAMPASYPYWGIRIFLYTDKLIF.

The chain uses TRDV1 and TRDJ1, with 11 positions matching TRDD3. The CDR3 loop spans 20 amino acids. The trim removed 7 bases at V and 3 bases at J, leaving 22 bases unmatched. Germline loops: CDR1 TSWWSYY, CDR2 QGS. In DNA, the CDR3 is TGTGCTCTTGAATCTGATGCTCTCCTCGACTCCTGGGGGATACCCGATAAACTCATCTTT. Protein: CALESDALLDSWGIPDKLIF.

The chain joins TRDV1 to TRDJ1; 11 positions agree with TRDD3. Unmatched junction bases numbered 32, after V lost 2 bases and J lost 3 bases. The CDR3 length is 25 residues. Per germline, CDR1 TSWWSYY and CDR2 QGS. The CDR3 region is CALGEGEIFTYMIFWGIRAPDKLIF. The CDR3 DNA reads TGTGCTCTTGGGGAAGGGGAAATATTCACCTACATGATTTTTTGGGGGATACGCGCCCCCGATAAACTCATCTTT.

A remark on this clone: The junction differs from germline at one of its ends, possibly a read error. The CDR3 DNA is TGTGCCCGTGACATGAGAGTCTGGGGGATACTTAACCCTACCGATAAACTCATCTTT. Protein: CARDMRVWGILNPTDKLIF. The V gene is TRDV2, the J gene TRDJ1; 11 nucleotides agree with TRDD3. This CDR3 has 19 residues. Looked up from germline, CDR1 is GEAIGNYY and CDR2 is EKD.

This chain uses TRDV1 with TRDJ1; 9 positions agree with TRDD3. The CDR3 length is 22 residues. The ends lost 4 bases at V and 1 base at J; junction bases unmatched: 25. Germline V CDR1 and CDR2: TSWWSYY, QGS. The DNA of the CDR3 is TGTGCTCTTGGGGTAACCCTTTCCTACCGGCGTTTCTGGGGGATTTGCACCGATAAACTCATCTTT. This translates into CALGVTLSYRRFWGICTDKLIF.

The V call is TRDV1, the J call TRDJ3; 7 nucleotides line up with TRDD3. Germline assignment: CDR1 TSWWSYY and CDR2 QGS. The CDR3 contains 26 residues. V dropped 0 bases and J dropped 0; count of bases not matched to a gene: 26. CDR3 sequence: CALGELFPLASLWGTPSSWDTRQMFF. Here the CDR3 DNA reads TGTGCTCTTGGGGAACTATTTCCACTGGCCTCTCTTTGGGGGACACCCAGCTCCTGGGACACCCGACAGATGTTTTTC.

This clone was seen a few times. The chain recombines TRDV1 with TRDJ1; 12 nucleotides match TRDD3. Germline-derived CDR1 and CDR2 are TSWWSYY and QGS. With 5 bases clipped from V and 3 bases from J, the junction kept 22 bases outside the gene matches. The CDR3 spans 21 residues. As DNA, the CDR3 is TGTGCTCTTGGGTTACACCTTCCTACGTTCGGTACTGGGGGATACTCCGATAAACTCATCTTT. Translation gives CALGLHLPTFGTGGYSDKLIF.

The table lists this clone with a few counts. The rearrangement joins TRDV3 to TRDJ1; the D gene is possibly TRDD3 (6 bases). Germline V gene lookup returns CDR1 TVYSNPD and CDR2 GDNSRS (reference sequence). The V gene lost 2 bases and the J gene lost 0 bases, with 16 bases spanning the gap. The CDR3 is made up of 15 amino acids. The CDR3 DNA is TGTGCCTTTTCACCGCGATACGGGTACACCGATAAACTCATCTTT. This encodes CAFSPRYGYTDKLIF.

In the case of this clone: A much larger clone is a single base away; this may be a read error. The CDR3 DNA reads as TGTGCTCTTGGGGAACTAGAATCCCACCCCTACTGGGGAGAGTCGTTCACCGATAAACTCATCTTT. It yields the protein CALGELESHPYWGESFTDKLIF. The V and J genes are TRDV1 and TRDJ1, with 7 bases fitting TRDD3. Trimming removed 0 bases from V and 1 base from J; junction bases left unmatched: 23. Germline V gene sequence: CDR1 TSWWSYY, CDR2 QGS. The CDR3 extends over 22 amino acids.

In this sample, this clone turned up a few times. Since a far larger clone is one base different, this is likely a read error. This CDR3 is also generated by other DNA sequences in the sample. This chain uses TRDV1 with TRDJ1; 9 bases map to TRDD2. This CDR3 spans 20 amino acids. Looked up from germline, CDR1 is TSWWSYY and CDR2 is QGS. The CDR3 loop reads CALGELSLPTGDCFCDKLIF. The CDR3 bases are TGTGCCCTTGGGGAACTCAGCCTTCCTACGGGGGATTGCTTCTGCGATAAACTCATCTTT.

In its sample, this clone ranks as medium-sized. This rearrangement joins TRAV29/DV5 to TRDJ1; weak D call: TRDD3 (5 bases). There are 12 residues in the CDR3. CDR1 and CDR2 from the germline V gene are NSMFDY and ISSIKDK. V was cut by 5 bases and J by 6 bases, with 14 bases left in between. This chain's CDR3 is CAASTYWNKLIF. For the CDR3, the DNA is TGTGCAGCCTCGACTTACTGGAATAAACTCATCTTT.

This clone was counted between two and nine times. The chain is built from TRDV1 and TRDJ1; no clear D gene. CDR3 length: 15 residues. Per the germline V gene, CDR1 is TSWWSYY and CDR2 is QGS. Trimming removed 0 bases at V and 0 bases at J, with 8 bases between. CDR3 region: CALGELALYTDKLIF. DNA for the CDR3: TGTGCTCTTGGGGAACTCGCCTTGTACACCGATAAACTCATCTTT.

The V call is TRDV1, the J call TRDJ1, with D possibly matching TRDD3 (5 bases). Germline loops: CDR1 TSWWSYY, CDR2 QGS. V lost 0 bases and J 7 bases, leaving 21 bases between the germline ends. The CDR3 length is 17 residues. The CDR3 here is CALGELPWVPYWSKLIF. The CDR3 coding sequence is TGTGCTCTTGGGGAACTCCCTTGGGTGCCGTACTGGTCTAAACTCATCTTT.

The chain combines TRDV2 with TRDJ1, with 10 bases matching TRDD3. Germline values: CDR1 GEAIGNYY, CDR2 EKD. V shed 3 bases, J shed 0 bases, and the junction held 12 bases outside the gene matches. The CDR3 consists of 18 residues. This CDR3 is CACDANTGGFPYTDKLIF. The DNA of the CDR3 is TGTGCCTGTGACGCAAATACTGGGGGATTCCCTTACACCGATAAACTCATCTTT.

This sequence joins TRDV1 and TRDJ1; D not resolved. CDR3 size: 15 residues. Per germline, CDR1 TSWWSYY and CDR2 QGS. V was pared by 2 bases and J by 1 base, with 11 bases between. This CDR3 is CALGEGSEGTDKLIF. The CDR3 bases are TGTGCTCTTGGGGAAGGTTCCGAAGGCACCGATAAACTCATCTTT.

This clone was observed a few times. J is TRDJ1 and V is TRDV2; 10 positions agree with TRDD3. Germline V gene lookup returns CDR1 GEAIGNYY and CDR2 EKD. The ends lost 0 bases at V and 0 bases at J; junction bases unmatched: 12. This CDR3 comprises 19 residues. The CDR3 sequence: CACDTGRGDTRAYTDKLIF. CDR3 nucleotides: TGTGCCTGTGACACCGGTAGGGGGGATACGCGGGCGTACACCGATAAACTCATCTTT.

This clone showed up just a few times. The CDR3 is CALVRGGYWGIRYKLIF. The CDR3 DNA sequence: TGTGCTCTTGTCCGAGGGGGCTACTGGGGGATACGCTATAAACTCATCTTT. This chain joins TRDV1 and TRDJ1; 13 nucleotides line up with TRDD3. The CDR3 length is 17 residues. Germline V gene lookup returns CDR1 TSWWSYY and CDR2 QGS. V dropped 7 bases and J dropped 6; count of bases not matched to a gene: 14.

The chain links TRDV1 to TRDJ1; no definite D call. Trimming removed 0 bases at V and 1 base at J, with 15 bases between. The V gene's germline CDR1 is TSWWSYY and CDR2 QGS. This CDR3 has 17 amino acids. CDR3 residues: CALGELQGPPLTDKLIF. The CDR3 DNA is TGTGCTCTTGGGGAACTTCAGGGCCCTCCCCTCACCGATAAACTCATCTTT.

This clone was counted between two and nine times. The same CDR3 also results from other DNA sequences found in this sample. The V call is TRDV1, the J call TRDJ1, with 10 positions matching TRDD3. The CDR3 is 23 residues long. The germline V gene has CDR1 TSWWSYY and CDR2 QGS. Trimming cost V 2 bases and J 0 bases; bases outside gene matches: 24. The CDR3 loop is CALGEVASALVLGDCWYTDKLIF. The CDR3 DNA reads TGTGCTCTTGGGGAAGTGGCAAGCGCCCTAGTACTGGGGGATTGCTGGTACACCGATAAACTCATCTTT.

By sample fraction, this clone is medium-sized. This chain connects TRDV2 to TRDJ1, with TRDD3 identical over 13 bases. Germline trimming cut 0 bases from V and 3 bases from J; bases unmatched to any gene: 6. The CDR3 runs 17 residues. Germline CDR1 and CDR2: GEAIGNYY and EKD. CDR3 DNA sequence: TGTGCCTGTGACACCGGGTACTGGGGGATACGCGCCGATAAACTCATCTTT. Amino acids: CACDTGYWGIRADKLIF.

The chain employs TRDV1 and TRDJ1; TRDD3 agrees at 10 bases. J was trimmed by 2 bases and V by 3 bases; bases with no gene match: 3. Germline values: CDR1 TSWWSYY, CDR2 QGS. The CDR3 runs to 15 residues. The CDR3 sequence: CALGEGDTRTDKLIF. In nucleotides, the CDR3 is TGTGCTCTTGGGGAGGGGGATACGAGGACCGATAAACTCATCTTT.

The chain employs TRDV1 and TRDJ1; 8 nucleotides line up with TRDD3. The germline V gene has CDR1 TSWWSYY and CDR2 QGS. Trimming removed 4 bases from V and 2 bases from J; junction bases left unmatched: 15. The CDR3 sequence is 18 residues long. Here the CDR3 DNA reads TGTGCTCTTGGGGTCCTCTACGTGGTGGGGGATTTTACCGATAAACTCATCTTT. As protein: CALGVLYVVGDFTDKLIF.